The text below deals with one T cell receptor (beta chain). These data belong to a study of shared T cell receptors in the human thymus. Assay: immunoSEQ multiplex PCR; the TCRdb copy retains only in-frame clones and omits some. The table shows 500,000 to 750,000 clones, with approximately 87% occurring only once. V was shortened by 1 base and J by 2 bases, with 9 bases between the two germline ends. This CDR3 contains 14 residues. Looked up from germline, CDR1 is SGHNT and CDR2 is YENEEA. These data were also reused for a study on human thymus T cells. As reported in that work: Finnish infants who were healthy and having corrective surgery for congenital heart defects made up the donors. Resections obtained during corrective heart surgery supplied the thymus tissue. Related research reported highly overlapping thymic repertoires among unrelated individuals.

The source is a boy under three years old with a congenital heart defect. The sequenced sample was thymocytes. V and J are TRBV11-3 and TRBJ2-7; the D gene is possibly TRBD1 (6 bases). In DNA form, the CDR3 reads TGTGCCAGCAGCTTAGTTGGGGGCCCCTACGAGCAGTACTTC. It encodes CASSLVGGPYEQYF. Variable domain in full (rest from reference TRBV11-3 and TRBJ2-7): EAGVVQSPRYKIIEKKQPVAFWCNPISGHNTLYWYLQNLGQGPELLIRYENEEAVDDSQLPKDRFSAERLKGVDSTLKIQPAELGDSAVYLCASSLVGGPYEQYFGPGTRLTVT.